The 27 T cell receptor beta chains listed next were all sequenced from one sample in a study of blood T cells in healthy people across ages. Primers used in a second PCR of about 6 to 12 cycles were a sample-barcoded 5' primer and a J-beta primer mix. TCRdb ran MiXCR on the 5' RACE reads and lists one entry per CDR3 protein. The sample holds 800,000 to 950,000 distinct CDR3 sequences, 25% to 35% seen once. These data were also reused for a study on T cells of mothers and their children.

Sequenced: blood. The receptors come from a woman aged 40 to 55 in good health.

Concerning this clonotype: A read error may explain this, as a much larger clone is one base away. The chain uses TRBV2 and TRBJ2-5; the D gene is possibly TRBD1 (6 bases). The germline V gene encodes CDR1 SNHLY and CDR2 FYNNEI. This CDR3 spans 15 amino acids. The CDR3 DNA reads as TGTGCCAGCAGTGAAAGGGGGTTGGTCCAAGACACCCAGTACTTC. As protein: CASSERGLVQDTQYF.

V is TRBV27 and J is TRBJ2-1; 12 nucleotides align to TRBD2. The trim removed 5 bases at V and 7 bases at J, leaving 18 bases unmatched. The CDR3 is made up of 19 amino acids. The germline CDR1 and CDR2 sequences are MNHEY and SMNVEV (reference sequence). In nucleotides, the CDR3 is TGTGCCAGCAGTACACTCCGATACCTAGCGGGGGGGCCCCGGAATGAGCAGTTCTTC. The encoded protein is CASSTLRYLAGGPRNEQFF.

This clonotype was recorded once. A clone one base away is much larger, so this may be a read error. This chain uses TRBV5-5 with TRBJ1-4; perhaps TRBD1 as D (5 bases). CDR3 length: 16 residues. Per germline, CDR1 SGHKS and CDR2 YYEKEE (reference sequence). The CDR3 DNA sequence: TGTGCCAGCAGCACCGGGCCGGGGCAGACTAATGAAAAACGGTTTTTT. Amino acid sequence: CASSTGPGQTNEKRFF.

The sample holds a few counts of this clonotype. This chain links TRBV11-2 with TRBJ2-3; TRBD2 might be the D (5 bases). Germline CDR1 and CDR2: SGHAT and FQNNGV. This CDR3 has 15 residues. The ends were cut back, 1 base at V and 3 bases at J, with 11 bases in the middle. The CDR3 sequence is CASSLVRVQTDTQYF. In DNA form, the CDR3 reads TGTGCCAGCAGCTTAGTGCGGGTCCAAACAGATACGCAGTATTTT.

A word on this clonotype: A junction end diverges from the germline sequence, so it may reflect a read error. DNA of the CDR3: TGTACCAGCAGCTTGAGGTCGGGAAGGGCGGGCGAGCAGGACTTC. It encodes CTSSLRSGRAGEQDF. The chain is built from TRBV12-3 or TRBV12-4 and TRBJ2-7; D perhaps matches TRBD2 (5 bases). This CDR3 has 15 residues.

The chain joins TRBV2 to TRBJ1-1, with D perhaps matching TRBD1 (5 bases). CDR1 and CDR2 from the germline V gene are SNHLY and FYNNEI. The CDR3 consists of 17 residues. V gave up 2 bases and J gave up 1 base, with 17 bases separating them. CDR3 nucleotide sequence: TGTGCCAGCAGTGAATCGGAGGGGTGGGGGACGAACACTGAAGCTTTCTTT. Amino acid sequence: CASSESEGWGTNTEAFF.

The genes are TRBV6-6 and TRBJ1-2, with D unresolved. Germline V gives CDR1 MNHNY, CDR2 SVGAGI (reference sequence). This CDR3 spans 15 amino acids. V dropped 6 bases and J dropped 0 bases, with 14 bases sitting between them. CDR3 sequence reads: CASSVRRLTNYGYTF. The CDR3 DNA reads TGTGCCAGCAGCGTAAGACGGTTAACTAACTATGGCTACACCTTC.

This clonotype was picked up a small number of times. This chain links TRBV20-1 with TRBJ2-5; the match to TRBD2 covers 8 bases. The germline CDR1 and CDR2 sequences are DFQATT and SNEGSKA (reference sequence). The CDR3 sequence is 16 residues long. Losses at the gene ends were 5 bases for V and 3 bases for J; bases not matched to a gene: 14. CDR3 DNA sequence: TGCAGTGCTCCCCGTGTTGGGCGGGGGGTGGAAGAGACCCAGTACTTC. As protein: CSAPRVGRGVEETQYF.

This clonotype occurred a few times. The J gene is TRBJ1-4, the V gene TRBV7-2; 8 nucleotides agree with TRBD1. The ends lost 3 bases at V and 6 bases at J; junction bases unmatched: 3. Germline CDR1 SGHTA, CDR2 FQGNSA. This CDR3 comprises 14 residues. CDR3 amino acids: CASSFDRGHEKLFF. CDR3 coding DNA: TGTGCCAGCAGCTTCGACAGGGGTCATGAAAAACTGTTTTTT.

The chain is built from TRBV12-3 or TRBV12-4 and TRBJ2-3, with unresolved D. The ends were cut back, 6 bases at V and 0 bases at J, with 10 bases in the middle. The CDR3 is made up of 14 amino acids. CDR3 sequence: CASSLMISTDTQYF. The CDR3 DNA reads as TGTGCCAGCAGCTTGATGATTAGCACAGATACGCAGTATTTT.

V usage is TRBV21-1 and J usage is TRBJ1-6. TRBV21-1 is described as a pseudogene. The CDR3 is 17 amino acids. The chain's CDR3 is CASRAQLLEDYNSPLHF. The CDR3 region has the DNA TGTGCCAGCAGGGCACAACTTCTCGAAGACTATAATTCACCCCTCCACTTT.

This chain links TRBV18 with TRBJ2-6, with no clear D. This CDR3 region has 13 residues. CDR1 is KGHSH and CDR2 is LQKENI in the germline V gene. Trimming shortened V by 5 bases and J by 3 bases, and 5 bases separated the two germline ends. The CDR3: CASSGVGANVLTF. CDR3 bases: TGTGCCAGCTCAGGCGTTGGGGCCAACGTCCTGACTTTC.

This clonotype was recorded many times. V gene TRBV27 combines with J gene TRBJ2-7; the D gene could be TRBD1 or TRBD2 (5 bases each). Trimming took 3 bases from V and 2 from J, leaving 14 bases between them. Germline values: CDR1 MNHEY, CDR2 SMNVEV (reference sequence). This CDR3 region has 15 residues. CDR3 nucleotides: TGTGCCAGCAGTTTGGGGGACCGCCGAGCCTACGAGCAGTACTTC. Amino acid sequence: CASSLGDRRAYEQYF.

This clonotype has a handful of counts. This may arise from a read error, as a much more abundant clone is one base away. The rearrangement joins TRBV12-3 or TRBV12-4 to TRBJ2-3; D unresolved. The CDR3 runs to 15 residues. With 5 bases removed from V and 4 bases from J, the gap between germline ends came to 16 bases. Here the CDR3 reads CASSPASVSPDTQYF. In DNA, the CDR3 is TGTGCCAGCAGTCCCGCCAGTGTGAGTCCAGATACGCAGTATTTT.

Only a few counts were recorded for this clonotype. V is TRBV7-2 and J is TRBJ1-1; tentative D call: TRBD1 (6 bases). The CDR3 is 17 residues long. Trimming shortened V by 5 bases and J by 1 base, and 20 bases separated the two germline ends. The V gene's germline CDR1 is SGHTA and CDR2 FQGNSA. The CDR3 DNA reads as TGTGCCAGCAGCCCCACAGGGAGGCCGGGCCGGAACACTGAAGCTTTCTTT. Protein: CASSPTGRPGRNTEAFF.

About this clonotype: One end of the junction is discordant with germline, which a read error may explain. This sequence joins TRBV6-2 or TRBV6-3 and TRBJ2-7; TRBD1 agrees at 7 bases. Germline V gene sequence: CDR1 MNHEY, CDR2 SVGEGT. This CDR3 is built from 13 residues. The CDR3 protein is CTSSPIQGLGQYF. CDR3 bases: TGTACCAGCAGCCCCATACAGGGGCTAGGGCAGTACTTC.

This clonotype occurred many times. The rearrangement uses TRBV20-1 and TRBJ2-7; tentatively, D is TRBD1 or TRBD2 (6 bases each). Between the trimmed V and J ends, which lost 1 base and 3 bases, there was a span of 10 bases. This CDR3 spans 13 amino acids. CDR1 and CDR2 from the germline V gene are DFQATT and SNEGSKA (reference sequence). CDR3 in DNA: TGCAGTGCTAGAGTAGGGGGGTTCTACGAGCAGTACTTC. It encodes CSARVGGFYEQYF.

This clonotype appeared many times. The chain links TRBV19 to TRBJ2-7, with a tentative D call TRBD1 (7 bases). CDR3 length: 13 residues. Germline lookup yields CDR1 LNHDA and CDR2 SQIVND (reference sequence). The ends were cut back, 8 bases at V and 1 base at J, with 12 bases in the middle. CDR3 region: CASGGTVSYEQYF. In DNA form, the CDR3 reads TGTGCCAGTGGGGGGACAGTTTCCTACGAGCAGTACTTC.

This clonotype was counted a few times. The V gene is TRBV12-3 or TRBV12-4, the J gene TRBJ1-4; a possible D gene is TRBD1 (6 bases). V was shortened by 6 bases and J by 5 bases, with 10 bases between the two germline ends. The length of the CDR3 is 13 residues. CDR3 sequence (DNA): TGTGCCAGCAGGAAGGGGGTCAATGAAAAACTGTTTTTT. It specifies CASRKGVNEKLFF.

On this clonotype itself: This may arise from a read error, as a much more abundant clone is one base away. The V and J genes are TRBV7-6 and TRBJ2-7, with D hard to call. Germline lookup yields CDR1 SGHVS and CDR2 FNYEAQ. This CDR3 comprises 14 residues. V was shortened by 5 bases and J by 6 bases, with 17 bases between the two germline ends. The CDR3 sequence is CASSVLKSGSEQYF. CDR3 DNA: TGTGCCAGCAGCGTCCTAAAATCAGGTTCCGAGCAGTACTTC.

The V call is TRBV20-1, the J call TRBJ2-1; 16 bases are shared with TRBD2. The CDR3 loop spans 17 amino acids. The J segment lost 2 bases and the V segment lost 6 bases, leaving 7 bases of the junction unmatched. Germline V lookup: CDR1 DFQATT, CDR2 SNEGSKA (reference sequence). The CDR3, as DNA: TGCAGTGCCTATAAGGGGACTAGCGGGGGGGCCTACAATGAGCAGTTCTTC. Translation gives CSAYKGTSGGAYNEQFF.

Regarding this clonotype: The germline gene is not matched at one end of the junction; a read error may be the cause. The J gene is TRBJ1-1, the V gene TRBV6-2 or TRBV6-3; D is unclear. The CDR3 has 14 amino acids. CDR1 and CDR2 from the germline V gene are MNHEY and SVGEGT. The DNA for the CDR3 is TGTGCCAGCAGTGGAAACCAGATGAACGCTGAAGCTTTCTTT. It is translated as CASSGNQMNAEAFF.

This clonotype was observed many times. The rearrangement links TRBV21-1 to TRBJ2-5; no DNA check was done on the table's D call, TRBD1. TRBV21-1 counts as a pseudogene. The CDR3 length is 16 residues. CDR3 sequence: CASSTPGTGPRETQYF. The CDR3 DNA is TGTGCCAGCAGCACACCGGGAACAGGACCTCGTGAGACCCAGTACTTC.

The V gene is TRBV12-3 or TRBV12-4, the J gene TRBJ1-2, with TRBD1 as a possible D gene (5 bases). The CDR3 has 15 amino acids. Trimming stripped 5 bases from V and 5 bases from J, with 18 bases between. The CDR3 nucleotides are TGTGCCAGCAGTCTGGGACCCCGCAATGGATATGGCTACACCTTC. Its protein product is CASSLGPRNGYGYTF.

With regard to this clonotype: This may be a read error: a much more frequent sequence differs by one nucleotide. CDR3: CACRPWTGGTDTQYF. CDR3 nucleotide sequence: TGTGCCTGCAGGCCTTGGACAGGGGGCACAGATACGCAGTATTTT. V and J are TRBV7-2 and TRBJ2-3, with TRBD1 identical over 9 bases. There are 15 residues in the CDR3. Germline CDR1 SGHTA, CDR2 FQGNSA.

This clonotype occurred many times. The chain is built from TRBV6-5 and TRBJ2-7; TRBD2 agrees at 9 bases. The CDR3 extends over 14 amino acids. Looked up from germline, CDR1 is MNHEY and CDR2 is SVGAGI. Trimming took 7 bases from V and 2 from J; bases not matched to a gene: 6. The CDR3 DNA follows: TGTGCCAGCAAGTTAGCGGGGGAAGCCTACGAGCAGTACTTC. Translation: CASKLAGEAYEQYF.

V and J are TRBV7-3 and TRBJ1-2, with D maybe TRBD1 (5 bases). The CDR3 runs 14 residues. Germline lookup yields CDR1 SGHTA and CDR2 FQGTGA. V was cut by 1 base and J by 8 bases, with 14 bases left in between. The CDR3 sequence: CASSLNGALGGYTF. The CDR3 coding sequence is TGTGCCAGCAGCTTAAATGGGGCCCTGGGGGGCTACACCTTC.